These 4 T cell receptor beta chains were sequenced from one sample in a study of OX40 agonist ivuxolimab in advanced cancers. The library was obtained by the immunoSEQ multiplex PCR assay. TCRdb carries this immuneACCESS record with in-frame sequences only. Its versions omit some clonotypes, under half of them owing to an unresolved V gene in the studies checked, with the rest unexplained. For this sample there are about 86,000 clones; 87% appear just once. Approximately 1.5% of the sample is held by the ten biggest clonotypes. Sequences were derived from CD4+ or CD8+ T cells sorted from blood, sampled in a trial of the OX40 agonist ivuxolimab. These receptors originate from an adult with an advanced solid tumor such as melanoma, head and neck, liver or kidney cancer.

The chain combines TRBV11-3 with TRBJ2-3; 9 bases align to TRBD2. This CDR3 comprises 14 residues. V lost 4 bases and J lost 4; bases outside the gene matches: 3. CDR1 is SGHNT, CDR2 YENEEA, per germline. The CDR3 sequence is CASSSSGVPDTQYF. Written as DNA, the CDR3 is TGTGCCAGCAGCTCTAGCGGGGTTCCAGATACGCAGTATTTT.

This sequence joins TRBV28 and TRBJ1-2; D gene ambiguous. This CDR3 is built from 15 residues. V was clipped by 5 bases and J by 2 bases, with 15 bases between them. The V gene's germline CDR1 is MDHEN and CDR2 SYDVKM. CDR3 nucleotide sequence: TGTGCCAGCAGTCCTACGGGATTTCTAAACTATGGCTACACCTTC. Protein sequence: CASSPTGFLNYGYTF.

Comment on this clone: The junction departs from germline at one end; a sequencing error may be responsible. The chain is built from TRBV7-7 and TRBJ2-3; 10 bases map to TRBD2. The CDR3 length is 15 residues. In germline, CDR1 is SSHAT, CDR2 FNYEAQ (reference sequence). CDR3 in amino acids: CASSLGPLAGDTQYF. In DNA, the CDR3 is TGTGCTAGCAGCTTAGGGCCACTAGCGGGGGATACGCAGTATTTT.

This sequence joins TRBV19 and TRBJ1-2; D gene unclear. Deletions cut 5 bases from V and 0 bases from J, with 10 bases between. Germline values: CDR1 LNHDA, CDR2 SQIVND (reference sequence). CDR3 length: 14 amino acids. The CDR3, as DNA: TGTGCCAGTAGTGACGGATCCACTAACTATGGCTACACCTTC. It translates to CASSDGSTNYGYTF.